The 3 T cell receptor beta chains below come from one sample, sequenced in a study of beta chain features in type 1 diabetes. General study findings and limits: TCRB CDR3s from Type 1 diabetes patients were moderately but significantly shorter in all four CD4+ subsets.

For these receptors, no antigen is known. The investigators reverse transcribed all of the isolated RNA, so they sequenced expressed TCRB transcripts. Here immunoSEQ multiplex PCR was the method, and the copy in TCRdb shows in-frame clones only, minus some. The table records tens of thousands of clones, 69% of them present only once. The specimen was Tregs from blood. The receptor set was obtained from a man younger than 35 with type 1 diabetes.

V gene TRBV10-3 combines with J gene TRBJ1-2; D gene unclear. The CDR3 is 14 residues long. The germline V and J ends were trimmed by 0 bases and 1 base, with 6 bases remaining between them. Germline CDR1 is ENHRY and CDR2 is SYGVKD. The CDR3 DNA reads TGTGCCATCAGTGAGTCGAGCATTAACTATGGCTACACCTTC. It codes for CAISESSINYGYTF.

The sample holds one count of this clone. The rearrangement joins TRBV29-1 to TRBJ2-1, with a weak D call TRBD2 (5 bases). V lost 5 bases and J lost 12, with 17 bases in between. CDR1 SQVTM and CDR2 ANQGSEA come from the germline V gene. CDR3 length equals 12 residues. CDR3 sequence: CSVSPGVQGQFF. The CDR3 DNA sequence: TGCAGCGTTAGTCCCGGGGTACAAGGGCAGTTCTTC.

In its sample, this clone was seen once. The chain joins TRBV6-5 to TRBJ1-2; tentative D call: TRBD1 (5 bases). The CDR3 is 15 amino acids. Germline lookup yields CDR1 MNHEY and CDR2 SVGAGI. Trimming shortened V by 0 bases and J by 3 bases, and 11 bases separated the two germline ends. In DNA form, the CDR3 reads TGTGCCAGCAGTTACTCGTCGGCAGGGCACTATGGCTACACCTTC. Its protein is CASSYSSAGHYGYTF.